A selection of T cell receptor beta chains follows, all from one sample in a study of shared clonotypes between healthy human individuals. Generated by immunoSEQ multiplex PCR, the TCRdb table keeps only in-frame clones and is missing some. Here the sample spans around 1,900,000 clones, around 93% being singletons. Sequencing was performed on naive CD8+ T cells from PBMCs. The receptors here all came from a man younger than 30 in good health. Some clones in this sample may be carry-over from other donors' samples. The CDR3 runs from the conserved cysteine through the conserved F or W. A D gene is named only where the DNA matches it firmly. Rows give clone size only sometimes, using once, few, many, or a class for an expanded clone.

>.|TRBV6-5|TRBJ2-1|TRBD1
CASRSDRDNEQFF
TGTGCCAGCAGAAGTGACAGGGACAATGAGCAGTTCTTC
>once|TRBV21-1|TRBJ1-4|.
CASSKDGDEKLFF
TGTGCCAGCAGCAAAGATGGGGATGAAAAACTGTTTTTT
>.|TRBV19|TRBJ2-1|.
CASSIGWLRDEQFF
TGTGCCAGTAGTATCGGATGGCTTCGGGATGAGCAGTTCTTC
>.|TRBV6-6|TRBJ1-3|.
CASSYSDSGNTIYF
TGTGCCAGCAGTTACTCGGACTCTGGAAACACCATATATTTT
>.|TRBV7-6|TRBJ1-1|.
CASLPEGLVWTEAFF
TGTGCCAGCCTCCCCGAAGGATTGGTATGGACTGAAGCTTTCTTT
>.|TRBV6-1|TRBJ1-5|.
CASSGGQAHTPYSNQPQHF
TGTGCCAGCAGTGGGGGGCAGGCCCACACCCCTTATAGCAATCAGCCCCAGCATTTT
>.|TRBV21-1|TRBJ1-5|.
CASGRTGRNQPQHF
TGTGCCAGCGGCAGGACAGGGAGGAATCAGCCCCAGCATTTT
>.|TRBV29-1|TRBJ2-2|TRBD1
CSVDRGKGTGELFF
TGCAGCGTGGACAGGGGGAAGGGCACCGGGGAGCTGTTTTTT
>.|TRBV4-3|TRBJ1-2|.
CASSPNWSRAPYGYTF
TGCGCCAGCAGCCCAAATTGGAGCCGGGCCCCTTATGGCTACACCTTC
>.|TRBV10-3|TRBJ2-2|.
CAIPSTLGSTGELFF
TGTGCCATCCCGAGCACACTAGGAAGTACCGGGGAGCTGTTTTTT
>.|TRBV7-9|TRBJ2-6|.
CASSPYRESGANVLTF
TGTGCCAGCAGCCCCTACAGGGAGTCTGGGGCCAACGTCCTGACTTTC
>.|TRBV9|TRBJ2-3|TRBD2
CASSAGTSAGTDTQYF
TGTGCCAGCAGCGCAGGGACTAGCGCGGGCACAGATACGCAGTATTTT
>.|TRBV2|TRBJ2-7|TRBD2
CASSEAGGTSGYEQYF
TGTGCCAGCAGTGAAGCGGGGGGGACTAGCGGCTACGAGCAGTACTTC
>.|TRBV9|TRBJ2-7|.
CASSVGDGSSYEQYF
TGTGCCAGCAGCGTAGGGGACGGGAGTTCCTACGAGCAGTACTTC
>.|TRBV2|TRBJ1-1|TRBD1
CASRKPTGGDTEAFF
TGTGCCAGCAGGAAACCGACAGGGGGAGACACTGAAGCTTTCTTT
>.|TRBV2|TRBJ2-2|.
CASSISERSGELFF
TGTGCCAGCAGCATATCGGAACGGAGCGGGGAGCTGTTTTTT
>.|TRBV29-1|TRBJ2-2|.
CSVEDTGELFF
TGCAGCGTAGAAGACACCGGGGAGCTGTTTTTT
>.|TRBV27|TRBJ2-7|.
CASRVRGASYEQYF
TGTGCCAGCAGGGTACGGGGGGCCTCCTACGAGCAGTACTTC
>.|TRBV5-3|TRBJ2-7|TRBD1
CARSLVGTGFFEQYF
TGTGCCAGAAGCTTGGTTGGGACAGGGTTTTTCGAGCAGTACTTC
>.|TRBV29-1|TRBJ2-7|.
CSVEEGLGYEQYF
TGCAGCGTTGAGGAGGGGTTGGGCTACGAGCAGTACTTC
>.|TRBV9|TRBJ2-7|TRBD2
CASSPTSGVSYEQYF
TGTGCCAGCAGCCCGACTAGCGGAGTCTCCTACGAGCAGTACTTC
>.|TRBV27|TRBJ2-3|.
CASSKWRVDTQYF
TGTGCCAGCAGCAAATGGAGGGTGGATACGCAGTATTTT
>.|TRBV7-3|TRBJ2-1|.
CASSLALYNEQFF
TGTGCCAGCAGCTTGGCCCTGTACAATGAGCAGTTCTTC
>.|TRBV5-6|TRBJ2-7|.
CASSSSGQLYEQYF
TGTGCCAGCAGCTCCTCGGGACAACTCTACGAGCAGTACTTC
>.|TRBV6-5|TRBJ2-3|TRBD2
CASSYRAGGPDTQYF
TGTGCCAGCAGTTACAGAGCGGGAGGGCCGGATACGCAGTATTTT
>.|TRBV7-9|TRBJ2-7|.
CASSVTDEQYF
TGTGCCAGCAGCGTCACCGACGAGCAGTACTTC
>.|TRBV9|TRBJ2-7|.
CASSVGVSSEQYF
TGTGCCAGCAGCGTAGGGGTATCGAGCGAGCAGTACTTC
>.|TRBV27|TRBJ2-7|.
CASSLTVSYEQYF
TGTGCCAGCAGTTTAACAGTCTCCTACGAGCAGTACTTC
>.|TRBV4-1|TRBJ2-2|TRBD2
CASSQVAGGTGELFF
TGCGCCAGCAGCCAAGTGGCGGGGGGCACCGGGGAGCTGTTTTTT
>.|TRBV4-3|TRBJ1-4|.
CASSQDGALREKLFF
TGCGCCAGCAGCCAAGACGGGGCCCTGCGGGAAAAACTGTTTTTT
>.|TRBV29-1|TRBJ2-7|TRBD1
CSVGDSTNYEQYF
TGCAGCGTCGGGGACAGCACAAACTACGAGCAGTACTTC